Reported below is one T cell receptor (beta chain). Here immunoSEQ multiplex PCR was the method, and the copy in TCRdb shows in-frame clones only, minus some. The repertoire holds roughly 99,000 clones, with almost 85% as singletons. This entry comes from a study of control samples from healthy donors and cancer patients. This clonotype was sampled from a man aged 55 to 69 in good health. What was sequenced was blood.

As DNA, the CDR3 is TGTGCCAGCTCAGCTCAACAGGGCAAAAATTCACCCCTCCACTTT. Translating gives CASSAQQGKNSPLHF. This sequence joins TRBV18 and TRBJ1-6; D may be TRBD1 (6 bases). Deletions cut 5 bases from V and 7 bases from J, with 15 bases between. This CDR3 has 15 amino acids. Germline V gene data show CDR1 as KGHSH and CDR2 as LQKENI.